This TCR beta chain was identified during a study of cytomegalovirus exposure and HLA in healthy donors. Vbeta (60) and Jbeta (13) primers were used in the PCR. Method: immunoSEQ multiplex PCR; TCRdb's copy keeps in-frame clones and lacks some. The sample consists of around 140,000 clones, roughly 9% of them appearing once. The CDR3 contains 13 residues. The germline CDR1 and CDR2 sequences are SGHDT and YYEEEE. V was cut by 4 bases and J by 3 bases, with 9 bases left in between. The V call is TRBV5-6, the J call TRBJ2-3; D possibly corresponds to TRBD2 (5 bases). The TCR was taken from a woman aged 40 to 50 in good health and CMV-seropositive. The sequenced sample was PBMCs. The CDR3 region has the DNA TGTGCCAGCAGCCCTGAGGGAACAGATACGCAGTATTTT. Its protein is CASSPEGTDTQYF.